The 25 T cell receptor beta chains below come from one sample, sequenced in a study of cytomegalovirus exposure and HLA in healthy donors. It was with 60 Vbeta and 13 Jbeta primers that the PCR ran. Measured with immunoSEQ multiplex PCR; TCRdb has only the in-frame clones, and not every one. Among about 130,000 clones listed, about 71% were seen once. Sequenced input: PBMCs. Source of these receptors: a woman aged 55-70 years in good health and CMV-seropositive.

In its sample, this clone was seen once. The DNA of the CDR3 is TGTGCCAGCAGTGGGTGGACAGGGAACACTGAAGCTTTCTTT. Translation gives CASSGWTGNTEAFF. The chain is built from TRBV6-1 and TRBJ1-1; 7 bases are shared with TRBD1. The germline gives CDR1 MNHNS, CDR2 SASEGT. This CDR3 spans 14 amino acids. Trimming at V came to 4 bases and at J to 1 base, leaving 3 bases not matched to a gene.

The chain employs TRBV10-3 and TRBJ2-5, with TRBD1 as a possible D gene (6 bases). Trimming took off 10 bases at V and 5 bases at J, with 20 bases between the two ends. The CDR3 is 14 amino acids. Germline V gene sequence: CDR1 ENHRY, CDR2 SYGVKD. The CDR3 loop reads CATGQRQVLETQYF. CDR3 coding DNA: TGTGCCACCGGTCAAAGACAGGTTTTGGAGACCCAGTACTTC.

This clone was observed a few times. V and J are TRBV28 and TRBJ2-7; the match to TRBD1 covers 11 bases. This CDR3 has 14 amino acids. Per germline, CDR1 MDHEN and CDR2 SYDVKM. The V and J ends lost 5 bases and 5 bases, in that order; junction bases with no gene match: 5. CDR3 sequence (DNA): TGTGCCAGCAGTGGGACAGGGGGTAAGCACGAGCAGTACTTC. Translation gives CASSGTGGKHEQYF.

This clone was recorded many times. This rearrangement joins TRBV27 to TRBJ1-2; 10 nucleotides line up with TRBD1. This CDR3 comprises 14 residues. With V trimmed by 8 bases and J by 4 bases, 7 bases remained unmatched. Per the germline V gene, CDR1 is MNHEY and CDR2 is SMNVEV (reference sequence). CDR3 nucleotide sequence: TGTGCCAGCGCCTCCGGGGACAGGGGCTATGGCTACACCTTC. Translating gives CASASGDRGYGYTF.

With regard to this clone: Different DNA sequences within this sample yield the same CDR3. This chain connects TRBV28 to TRBJ2-3, with no clear D. The CDR3 has 12 amino acids. V was shortened by 3 bases and J by 3 bases, with 4 bases between the two germline ends. Germline values: CDR1 MDHEN, CDR2 SYDVKM. CDR3 coding DNA: TGTGCCAGCAGTTTGCTAACAGATACGCAGTATTTT. This translates into CASSLLTDTQYF.

This chain joins TRBV7-3 and TRBJ1-2, with D perhaps TRBD1 (5 bases). With 0 bases removed from V and 8 bases from J, the gap between germline ends came to 10 bases. In germline, CDR1 is SGHTA, CDR2 FQGTGA. This CDR3 is 13 amino acids long. CDR3 bases: TGTGCCAGCAGCTTAACAACGACAGACGGCTACACCTTC. Protein product: CASSLTTTDGYTF.

The chain has TRBV29-1 and TRBJ2-5, with 7 bases lining up with TRBD2. The DNA end favors TRBJ2-7, so the J call may be wrong. The CDR3 totals 14 residues. The germline gives CDR1 SQVTM, CDR2 ANQGSEA. DNA for the CDR3: TGCAGCGTTAGTGGGGGGGAGTCCTCCTACGAGCAGTACTTC. Translating it yields CSVSGGESSYEQYF.

This chain joins TRBV30 and TRBJ1-2; a weak D match, TRBD1 (6 bases). This CDR3 has 14 residues. Trimming pared 3 bases from V and 5 bases from J, leaving 16 bases between. Per germline, CDR1 GTSNPN and CDR2 SVGIG (reference sequence). CDR3 DNA: TGTGCCTGGAGCCCCCGGGGACATTGGTATGGCTACACCTTC. Encoded protein: CAWSPRGHWYGYTF.

The rearrangement uses TRBV5-1 and TRBJ1-5; 8 nucleotides line up with TRBD1. The germline V gene encodes CDR1 SGHRS and CDR2 YFSETQ. The CDR3 is 15 amino acids. V trimming: 4 bases; J trimming: 3 bases; junction bases outside the gene matches: 6. The CDR3 sequence is CASSPTGANNQPQHF. The CDR3 coding sequence is TGCGCCAGCAGCCCGACAGGGGCGAACAATCAGCCCCAGCATTTT. Complete variable domain (other parts from reference TRBV5-1 and TRBJ1-5): KAGVTQTPRYLIKTRGQQVTLSCSPISGHRSVSWYQQTPGQGLQFLFEYFSETQRNKGNFPGRFSGRQFSNSRSEMNVSTLELGDSALYLCASSPTGANNQPQHFGDGTRLSIL.

The chain carries TRBV27 and TRBJ1-5, with D unclear. Germline assignment: CDR1 MNHEY and CDR2 SMNVEV (reference sequence). Between the trimmed V and J ends, which lost 4 bases and 6 bases, there was a span of 7 bases. The CDR3 is made up of 12 amino acids. The CDR3 nucleotides are TGTGCCAGCAGTTCAAATAGTCAGCCCCAGCATTTT. Translated, it gives CASSSNSQPQHF.

The gene calls are TRBV27 and TRBJ1-5; D remains ambiguous. Germline CDR1 is MNHEY and CDR2 is SMNVEV (reference sequence). V lost 3 bases and J 3 bases, leaving 9 bases between the germline ends. The CDR3 consists of 14 residues. Here the CDR3 reads CASSFSGVNQPQHF. CDR3 DNA sequence: TGTGCCAGCAGTTTTTCAGGTGTCAATCAGCCCCAGCATTTT.

This clone was picked up a small number of times. In DNA form, the CDR3 reads TGTGCCAGTAGTTGGGGCTCCGAAACCGGGGAGCTGTTTTTT. Amino acids: CASSWGSETGELFF. The chain links TRBV19 to TRBJ2-2; perhaps TRBD1 as D (5 bases). The CDR3 runs to 14 residues. The germline gives CDR1 LNHDA, CDR2 SQIVND (reference sequence). The V and J ends lost 5 bases and 5 bases respectively, with 12 bases between them.

V and J are TRBV11-3 and TRBJ2-1, with 8 bases aligning to TRBD2. This CDR3 has 16 residues. The germline gives CDR1 SGHNT, CDR2 YENEEA. J lost 4 bases, V lost 0 bases, and 5 bases had no gene match. CDR3 sequence reads: CASSLEGAGGYNEQFF. DNA for the CDR3: TGTGCCAGCAGCTTAGAAGGCGCGGGGGGATACAATGAGCAGTTCTTC.

This clone was detected only once. The chain couples TRBV25-1 to TRBJ1-2; possible D gene TRBD1, 6 bases. There are 15 residues in the CDR3. Germline CDR1 and CDR2: MGHDK and SYGVNS. The V end was cut by 4 bases, the J end by 3 bases, with 15 bases between. The CDR3 spells CASSAGTKGDYGYTF. The CDR3 nucleotides read TGTGCCAGCAGTGCGGGGACAAAGGGGGACTATGGCTACACCTTC.

This chain uses TRBV5-4 with TRBJ1-2; 10 nucleotides agree with TRBD1. The V gene end was trimmed by 4 bases and the J gene end by 6 bases; junction bases not matched to a gene: 9. The V gene's germline CDR1 is SGHNT and CDR2 YYREEE (reference sequence). This CDR3 has 15 residues. The DNA of the CDR3 is TGTGCCAGCAGCGCACCGGGACAGGGGAGGGATGGCTACACCTTC. As protein: CASSAPGQGRDGYTF.

The V call is TRBV7-2, the J call TRBJ2-5; 12 bases match TRBD2. The germline gives CDR1 SGHTA, CDR2 FQGNSA. This CDR3 comprises 17 residues. V lost 2 bases and J lost 5; bases outside the gene matches: 9. The CDR3 protein is CASSLPTSGRGRETQYF. The CDR3 DNA reads as TGTGCCAGCAGCTTACCGACTAGCGGGAGAGGTCGGGAGACCCAGTACTTC.

The rearrangement links TRBV5-1 to TRBJ2-7; D perhaps matches TRBD1 (5 bases). Germline CDR1 SGHRS, CDR2 YFSETQ. There are 13 residues in the CDR3. Trimming left V 4 bases short and J 0 bases short, with 8 bases between. The chain's CDR3 is CASSPDNSYEQYF. CDR3 nucleotide sequence: TGCGCCAGCAGCCCGGACAACTCCTACGAGCAGTACTTC.

The chain carries TRBV2 and TRBJ1-5, with unresolved D. Per germline, CDR1 SNHLY and CDR2 FYNNEI. Trimming stripped 4 bases from V and 5 bases from J, with 6 bases between. The CDR3 runs 12 residues. The CDR3 loop is CASSVRDQPQHF. CDR3 nucleotides: TGTGCCAGCAGTGTACGGGATCAGCCCCAGCATTTT. Complete variable domain (other parts from reference TRBV2 and TRBJ1-5): EPEVTQTPSHQVTQMGQEVILRCVPISNHLYFYWYRQILGQKVEFLVSFYNNEISEKSEIFDDQFSVERPDGSNFTLKIRSTKLEDSAMYFCASSVRDQPQHFGDGTRLSIL.

As for this clone: Other nucleotide sequences from this sample produce the same CDR3. The V call is TRBV5-1, the J call TRBJ1-1, with 8 bases fitting TRBD1. Germline V gene sequence: CDR1 SGHRS, CDR2 YFSETQ. The CDR3 loop spans 13 amino acids. Trimming took 3 bases from V and 4 from J; bases not matched to a gene: 2. CDR3 region: CASSSTGGTEAFF. For the CDR3, the DNA is TGCGCCAGCAGCTCTACAGGGGGCACTGAAGCTTTCTTT.

V gene TRBV29-1 combines with J gene TRBJ2-1, with 7 bases lining up with TRBD2. The CDR3 totals 17 residues. CDR1 SQVTM and CDR2 ANQGSEA come from the germline V gene. Trimming removed 2 bases from V and 1 base from J; junction bases left unmatched: 11. The CDR3 spells CSVESAGSGKSYNEQFF. The CDR3 DNA follows: TGCAGCGTTGAATCAGCGGGGAGTGGGAAATCCTACAATGAGCAGTTCTTC.

This clone appeared once. The V gene is TRBV5-1, the J gene TRBJ2-1; D possibly corresponds to TRBD1 (6 bases). This CDR3 is built from 15 residues. Germline V CDR1 and CDR2: SGHRS, YFSETQ. V gave up 7 bases and J gave up 7 bases, with 21 bases separating them. In DNA form, the CDR3 reads TGCGCCAGCGGGGATGAAACAGGGAAGGGGAATGAGCAGTTCTTC. Protein: CASGDETGKGNEQFF.

This rearrangement joins TRBV2 to TRBJ1-2; 7 bases fit TRBD1. V lost 6 bases, J lost 8 bases, and 15 bases stayed unmatched. Germline V gene lookup returns CDR1 SNHLY and CDR2 FYNNEI. The CDR3 consists of 15 residues. DNA for the CDR3: TGTGCCAGCAGGGGCACCCGACAGGGCATTTACGGCTACACCTTC. Translation gives CASRGTRQGIYGYTF.

The chain combines TRBV5-1 with TRBJ2-1; tentative D call: TRBD2 (6 bases). CDR1 is SGHRS and CDR2 is YFSETQ in the germline V gene. The CDR3 extends over 15 amino acids. With 2 bases removed from V and 5 bases from J, the gap between germline ends came to 14 bases. CDR3 protein: CASSFRDPGDNEQFF. Here the CDR3 DNA reads TGCGCCAGCAGCTTCCGGGACCCGGGGGACAATGAGCAGTTCTTC.

This clone came up a few times. V gene TRBV9 combines with J gene TRBJ1-1; 7 nucleotides match TRBD1. The trim removed 1 base at V and 6 bases at J, leaving 9 bases unmatched. The germline V gene has CDR1 SGDLS and CDR2 YYNGEE. The length of the CDR3 is 15 residues. CDR3 region: CASSVSSQGKAEAFF. The CDR3 bases are TGTGCCAGCAGCGTATCGTCACAGGGGAAAGCTGAAGCTTTCTTT.

In nucleotides, the CDR3 is TGTGCCAGCAGTTACACTAATTCACCCCTCCACTTT. Protein sequence: CASSYTNSPLHF. This chain joins TRBV25-1 and TRBJ1-6, with D hard to call. Germline V lookup: CDR1 MGHDK, CDR2 SYGVNS. V was clipped by 5 bases and J by 6 bases, with 5 bases between them. CDR3 size: 12 residues.